Below are 15 T cell receptor beta chains sequenced from a single sample in a study of blood T cell repertoires in COVID-19. Profiled with immunoSEQ multiplex PCR; TCRdb holds only in-frame clones, not every one. This table has 35,000 to 55,000 clones, approximately 86% appearing once. Sample: peripheral blood. Every receptor here comes from a woman aged 70 to 79 with acute or convalescent COVID-19.

The chain is built from TRBV20-1 and TRBJ1-4, with D possibly being TRBD1 (5 bases). The CDR3 is 11 residues long. The germline CDR1 and CDR2 sequences are DFQATT and SNEGSKA (reference sequence). Trimming took 3 bases from V and 16 from J, leaving 15 bases between them. The CDR3 region is CSASVPGLPFF. The CDR3 DNA reads as TGCAGTGCTAGTGTCCCAGGGCTACCGTTTTTT.

The chain has TRBV6-6 and TRBJ2-2; TRBD2 is a possible D gene (5 bases). Germline V gene sequence: CDR1 MNHNY, CDR2 SVGAGI (reference sequence). V was cut by 6 bases and J by 0 bases, with 8 bases left in between. This CDR3 spans 14 amino acids. CDR3 loop: CASRLATNTGELFF. CDR3 nucleotide sequence: TGTGCCAGCAGGCTAGCCACGAACACCGGGGAGCTGTTTTTT.

The V gene is TRBV19, the J gene TRBJ2-7; 7 nucleotides align to TRBD1. CDR1 and CDR2 (germline): LNHDA, SQIVND (reference sequence). After removal of 4 bases from V and 6 bases from J, the junction contained 6 bases not matched to a gene. This CDR3 is built from 13 residues. CDR3 DNA sequence: TGTGCCAGTAGTAATCAGGGGGTGCGCGAGCAGTACTTC. This encodes CASSNQGVREQYF.

The V and J genes are TRBV7-2 and TRBJ1-5, with TRBD1 identical over 8 bases. There are 14 residues in the CDR3. The germline gives CDR1 SGHTA, CDR2 FQGNSA. V was pared by 5 bases and J by 4 bases, with 4 bases of the junction left unmatched. The CDR3: CASSLDRGNQPQHF. CDR3 DNA sequence: TGTGCCAGCAGCCTTGACAGGGGAAATCAGCCCCAGCATTTT. Looking up the rest from reference TRBV7-2 and TRBJ1-5 gives the full variable domain: GAGVSQSPSNKVTEKGKDVELRCDPISGHTALYWYRQSLGQGLEFLIYFQGNSAPDKSGLPSDRFSAERTGGSVSTLTIQRTQQEDSAVYLCASSLDRGNQPQHFGDGTRLSIL.

The chain joins TRBV9 to TRBJ1-2, with 7 bases lining up with TRBD1. The J segment lost 0 bases and the V segment lost 7 bases, leaving 3 bases of the junction unmatched. Germline CDR1 and CDR2: SGDLS and YYNGEE. CDR3 length equals 13 residues. For the CDR3, the DNA is TGTGCCAGCGTAGGGGGCTCTAACTATGGCTACACCTTC. This sequence encodes CASVGGSNYGYTF. The full variable domain, in which reference TRBV9 and TRBJ1-2 provide the parts outside the CDR3, is DSGVTQTPKHLITATGQRVTLRCSPRSGDLSVYWYQQSLDQGLQFLIQYYNGEERAKGNILERFSAQQFPDLHSELNLSSLELGDSALYFCASVGGSNYGYTFGSGTRLTVV.

The V gene is TRBV9, the J gene TRBJ2-5, with D possibly matching TRBD2 (5 bases). In germline, CDR1 is SGDLS, CDR2 YYNGEE. The CDR3 totals 16 residues. V was cut by 0 bases and J by 4 bases, with 16 bases left in between. DNA of the CDR3: TGTGCCAGCAGCGTAGCTCCCAGGAGGACCCCAGAGACCCAGTACTTC. Translating gives CASSVAPRRTPETQYF.

J is TRBJ2-3 and V is TRBV7-9, with D possibly matching TRBD1 (5 bases). Per germline, CDR1 SEHNR and CDR2 FQNEAQ (reference sequence). This CDR3 comprises 15 residues. V gave up 4 bases and J gave up 0 bases, with 11 bases separating them. The CDR3 sequence is CASSSRQPSTDTQYF. As DNA, the CDR3 is TGTGCCAGCAGCTCTCGACAGCCAAGCACAGATACGCAGTATTTT.

The chain recombines TRBV7-9 with TRBJ1-2, with 7 bases that match TRBD1. Germline V gene lookup returns CDR1 SEHNR and CDR2 FQNEAQ (reference sequence). With V trimmed by 4 bases and J by 8 bases, 10 bases remained unmatched. The CDR3 loop spans 14 amino acids. CDR3 in DNA: TGTGCCAGCAGCTCCCCTGACAGGGACGGAGGCTACACCTTC. It yields the protein CASSSPDRDGGYTF.

This clone was seen a handful of times. The rearrangement joins TRBV29-1 to TRBJ1-3; D may be TRBD1 (5 bases). Trimming stripped 3 bases from V and 0 bases from J, with 9 bases between. Germline-derived CDR1 and CDR2 are SQVTM and ANQGSEA. CDR3 size: 14 residues. The DNA for the CDR3 is TGCAGCGTTGAGGGGGGGTTCTCTGGAAACACCATATATTTT. Translation: CSVEGGFSGNTIYF.

J is TRBJ2-5 and V is TRBV6-5; D is ambiguous. Per the germline V gene, CDR1 is MNHEY and CDR2 is SVGAGI. With 2 bases removed from V and 4 bases from J, the gap between germline ends came to 5 bases. The CDR3 has 12 residues. The CDR3 sequence is CASSYGGETQYF. The CDR3 DNA reads as TGTGCCAGCAGTTACGGCGGAGAGACCCAGTACTTC.

V is TRBV18 and J is TRBJ2-3; TRBD1 aligns across 7 bases. With 4 bases clipped from V and 5 bases from J, the junction kept 6 bases outside the gene matches. The germline gives CDR1 KGHSH, CDR2 LQKENI. There are 14 residues in the CDR3. CDR3 sequence: CASSLNRGIDTQYF. The DNA for the CDR3 is TGTGCCAGCTCACTCAACAGGGGCATAGATACGCAGTATTTT.

The chain has TRBV30 and TRBJ2-2; D unresolved. The CDR3 runs 14 residues. The ends were cut back, 0 bases at V and 0 bases at J, with 5 bases in the middle. CDR1 and CDR2 from the germline V gene are GTSNPN and SVGIG (reference sequence). CDR3 bases: TGTGCCTGGAGTGTCAGTACGAACACCGGGGAGCTGTTTTTT. Encoded protein: CAWSVSTNTGELFF.

The chain recombines TRBV7-9 with TRBJ2-6, with TRBD2 as a possible D gene (6 bases). Germline CDR1 reads SEHNR; CDR2 reads FQNEAQ (reference sequence). The length of the CDR3 is 18 residues. Trimming shortened V by 5 bases and J by 0 bases, and 17 bases separated the two germline ends. CDR3 amino acids: CASSLNLGGFSGANVLTF. DNA for the CDR3: TGTGCCAGCAGCCTCAATTTGGGGGGTTTCTCTGGGGCCAACGTCCTGACTTTC.

This sequence joins TRBV20-1 and TRBJ2-7, with 12 positions matching TRBD2. CDR3 length: 18 amino acids. The ends lost 3 bases at V and 0 bases at J; junction bases unmatched: 12. CDR1 is DFQATT, CDR2 SNEGSKA, per germline (reference sequence). The CDR3 is CSASTPGLAGLISYEQYF. CDR3 in DNA: TGCAGTGCTAGTACTCCGGGACTAGCGGGCCTAATCTCCTACGAGCAGTACTTC.

This clone was detected once. This chain links TRBV12-3 or TRBV12-4 with TRBJ2-7; 11 bases agree with TRBD1. The CDR3 extends over 12 amino acids. V gave up 5 bases and J gave up 11 bases; unmatched junction bases: 5. The CDR3 protein is CASSMAGQGEYF. The CDR3 bases are TGTGCCAGCAGTATGGCGGGACAGGGGGAGTACTTC.